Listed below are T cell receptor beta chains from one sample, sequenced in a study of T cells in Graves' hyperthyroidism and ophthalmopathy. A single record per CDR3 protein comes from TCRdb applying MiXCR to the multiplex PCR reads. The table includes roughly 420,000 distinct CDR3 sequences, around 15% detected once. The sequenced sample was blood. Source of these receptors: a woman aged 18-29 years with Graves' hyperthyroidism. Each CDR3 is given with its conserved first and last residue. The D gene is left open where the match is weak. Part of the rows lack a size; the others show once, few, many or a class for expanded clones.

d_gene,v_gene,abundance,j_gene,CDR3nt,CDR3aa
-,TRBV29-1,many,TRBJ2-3,TGCAGCGTTGAAGAGGGTCAGGTTAATACGCAGTATTTT,CSVEEGQVNTQYF
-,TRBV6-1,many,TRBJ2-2,TGTGCCATCAGACACTCCAACACCGGGGAGCTGTTTTTT,CAIRHSNTGELFF
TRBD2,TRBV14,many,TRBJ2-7,TGTGCCAGCAGCCAAGATCTCGGACTAGCGGGAGCTTACGAGCAGTACTTC,CASSQDLGLAGAYEQYF
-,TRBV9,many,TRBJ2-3,TGTGCCAGCAGCGAGGGGGGATTTGGAGATACGCAGTATTTT,CASSEGGFGDTQYF
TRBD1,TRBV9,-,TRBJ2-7,TGTGCCAGCAGCGTGGGGGACAGGGATTCTCGCTACGAGCAGTACTTC,CASSVGDRDSRYEQYF
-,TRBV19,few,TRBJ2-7,TGTGCCAGTAGCGGACTTATGGGGGACGAGCAGTACTTC,CASSGLMGDEQYF
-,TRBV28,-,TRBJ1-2,TGTGCCAGCAGTCTCGACAGCACTAACTATGGCTACACCTTC,CASSLDSTNYGYTF
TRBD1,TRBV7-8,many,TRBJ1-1,TGTGCCAGCAGCCCACAGGGACAGGGTGAGGCTTTCTTT,CASSPQGQGEAFF
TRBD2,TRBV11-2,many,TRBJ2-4,TGTGCCAGCAGCTTAGGACTAGCGGGAGGCCTTCGGAACATTCAGTACTTC,CASSLGLAGGLRNIQYF
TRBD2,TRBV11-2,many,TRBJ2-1,TGTGCCAGCAGCTTAATGATTAGCGGGAAATGGAATGAGCAGTTCTTC,CASSLMISGKWNEQFF
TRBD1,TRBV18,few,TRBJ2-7,TGTGCCAGCTCAGACAGGACAGGGGGCTACGAGCAGTACTTC,CASSDRTGGYEQYF